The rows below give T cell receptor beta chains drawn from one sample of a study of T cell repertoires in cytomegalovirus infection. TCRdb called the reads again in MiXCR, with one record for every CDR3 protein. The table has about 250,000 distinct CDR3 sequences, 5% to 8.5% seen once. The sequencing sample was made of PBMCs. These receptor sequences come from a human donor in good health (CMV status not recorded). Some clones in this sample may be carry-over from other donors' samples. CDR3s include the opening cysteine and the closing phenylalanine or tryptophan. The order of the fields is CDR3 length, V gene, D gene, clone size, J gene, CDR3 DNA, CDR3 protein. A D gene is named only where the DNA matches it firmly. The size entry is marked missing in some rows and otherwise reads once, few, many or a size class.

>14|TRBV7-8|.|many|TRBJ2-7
TGTGCCAGCAGCATCCGGGACATCTCCTACGAGCAGTACTTC
CASSIRDISYEQYF
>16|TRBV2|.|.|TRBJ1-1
TGTGCCAGCCGACTAATACAGGACTGGTCGGGGACTGAAGCTTTCTTT
CASRLIQDWSGTEAFF
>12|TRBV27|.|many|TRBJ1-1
TGTGCCAGCAGTTCGGAGGGGACTGAAGCTTTCTTT
CASSSEGTEAFF
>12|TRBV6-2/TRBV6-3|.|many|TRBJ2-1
TGTGCCAGCAGCCTATTTTGGTATGAGCAGTTCTTC
CASSLFWYEQFF
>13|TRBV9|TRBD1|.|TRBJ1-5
TGTGCCAGCAGCGGGACAGGCGGTCAGCCCCAGCATTTT
CASSGTGGQPQHF
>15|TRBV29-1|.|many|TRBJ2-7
TGCAGCGTTGAAGACTTCGGGGGCAGCGCGTTCGAGCAGTACTTC
CSVEDFGGSAFEQYF
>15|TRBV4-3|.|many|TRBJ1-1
TGCGCCAGCAGCCAGGGAAACGGGGGGAACACTGAAGCTTTCTTT
CASSQGNGGNTEAFF
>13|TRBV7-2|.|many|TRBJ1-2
TGTGCCAGCAGCCCGGGCCTGGGCCTTGGCTACACCTTC
CASSPGLGLGYTF
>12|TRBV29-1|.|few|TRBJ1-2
TGCAGCGTTGGGCAACCTAACTATGGCTACACCTTC
CSVGQPNYGYTF
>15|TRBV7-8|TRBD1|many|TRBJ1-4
TGTGCCAGCAGCTTAGTCCAGGGGGAAAACGGAAAACTGTTTTTT
CASSLVQGENGKLFF
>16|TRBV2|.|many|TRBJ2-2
TGTGCCAGCAGTGAAGTGAGGGTCTCGAACACCGGGGAGCTGTTTTTT
CASSEVRVSNTGELFF
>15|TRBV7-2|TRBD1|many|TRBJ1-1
TGTGCCAGCAGCCCGAATCCAGGGGGGGGCACTGAAGCTTTCTTT
CASSPNPGGGTEAFF
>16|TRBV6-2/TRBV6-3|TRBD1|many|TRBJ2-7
TGTGCCAGCAGGGGCGCCGCGACAGGGGTTAAAAACGAGCAGTACTTC
CASRGAATGVKNEQYF
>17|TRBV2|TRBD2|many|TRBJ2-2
TGTGCCAGCAATTCCGGGACTAGCGGAACTAACACCGGGGAGCTGTTTTTT
CASNSGTSGTNTGELFF
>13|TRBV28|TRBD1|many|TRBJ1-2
TGTGCCAGCATACTAACAGGGGGCCCTGGCTACACCTTC
CASILTGGPGYTF
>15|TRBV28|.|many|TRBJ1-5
TGTGCCAGCAGTTTCCGGCAGACCTTCGCGCAGCCCCAGCATTTT
CASSFRQTFAQPQHF
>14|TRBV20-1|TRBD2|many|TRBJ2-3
TGCAGTGCTAGAGCAGCGGGGGTCGCAGATACGCAGTATTTT
CSARAAGVADTQYF
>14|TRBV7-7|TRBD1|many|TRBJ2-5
TGTGCTAGCAGCTCGACAGGGGCCCCAGAGACCCAGTACTTC
CASSSTGAPETQYF
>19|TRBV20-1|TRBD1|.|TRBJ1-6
TGCAGTGCTAGAGATGCCCATTCAGGGGGAACGGCCTATAATTCACCCCTCCACTTT
CSARDAHSGGTAYNSPLHF
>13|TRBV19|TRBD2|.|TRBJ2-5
TGTGCCAGTAGGGCTAGCGGGGGAGAGACCCAGTACTTC
CASRASGGETQYF
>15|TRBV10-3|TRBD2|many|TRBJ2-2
TGTGCCATCAGTGGACTAGCGGCCAACACCGGGGAGCTGTTTTTT
CAISGLAANTGELFF
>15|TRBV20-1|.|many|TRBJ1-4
TGCAGTGCTCGTAGCCCTCTAGGGAGGGGTGAAAAACTGTTTTTT
CSARSPLGRGEKLFF
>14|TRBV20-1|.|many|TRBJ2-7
TGCAGTGCTACCGCAGGGCTTTTCTCCTACGAGCAGTACTTC
CSATAGLFSYEQYF
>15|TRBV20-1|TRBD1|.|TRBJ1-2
TGCAGTGCTAGAGCTTCCGGGACAGGGGGCTATGGCTACACCTTC
CSARASGTGGYGYTF
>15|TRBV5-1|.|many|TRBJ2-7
TGCGCCAGCAGCTTGGATCCATCCTCCACCTACGAGCAGTACTTC
CASSLDPSSTYEQYF
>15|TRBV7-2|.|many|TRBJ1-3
TGTGCCAGCAGCTTAAACCCAGGCTCTGGAAACACCATATATTTT
CASSLNPGSGNTIYF
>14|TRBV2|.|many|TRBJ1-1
TGTGCCAGCAGGGGAACAGGGATTGGAACTGAAGCTTTCTTT
CASRGTGIGTEAFF
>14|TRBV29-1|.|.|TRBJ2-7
TGCAGCGTTCGATACGAAGGGGCACCTTACGAGCAGTACTTC
CSVRYEGAPYEQYF
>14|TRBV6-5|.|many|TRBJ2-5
TGTGCCAGCGCCTCCGGGGGCGGGCGAGAGACCCAGTACTTC
CASASGGGRETQYF
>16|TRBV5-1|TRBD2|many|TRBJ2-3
TGCGCCAGCAGTCAGACTAGCGGATATAGCACAGATACGCAGTATTTT
CASSQTSGYSTDTQYF
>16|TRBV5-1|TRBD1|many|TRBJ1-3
TGCGCCAGCAGCTACCGGACAGGCGTCTCTGGAAACACCATATATTTT
CASSYRTGVSGNTIYF
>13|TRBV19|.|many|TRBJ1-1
TGTGCCAGTAGTAGTAGTCGACCCCTTGAAGCTTTCTTT
CASSSSRPLEAFF
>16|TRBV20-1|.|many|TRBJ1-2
TGCAGTGCTAGAGATCTCACCAAAGGACAGATCTATGGCTACACCTTC
CSARDLTKGQIYGYTF
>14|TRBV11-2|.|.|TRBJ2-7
TGTGCCAGCAGCCAGCTTAAGGCGGTCTACGAGCAGTACTTC
CASSQLKAVYEQYF
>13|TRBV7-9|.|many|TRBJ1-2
TGTGCCAGCAGCGTACGAGGGGGTGACGGCTACACCTTC
CASSVRGGDGYTF
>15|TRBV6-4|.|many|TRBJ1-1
TGTGCCAGCAGGCGGGACTGGGGGTCGAACACTGAAGCTTTCTTT
CASRRDWGSNTEAFF
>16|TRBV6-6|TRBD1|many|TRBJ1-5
TGTGCCAGCAGTTCTAGGACAGGGTGGGAGCGTCAGCCCCAGCATTTT
CASSSRTGWERQPQHF
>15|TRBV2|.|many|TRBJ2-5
TGTGCCAGCAGTGGTCTCACGTCTTCGGGAGAGACCCAGTACTTC
CASSGLTSSGETQYF
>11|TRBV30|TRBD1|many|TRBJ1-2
TGTGCCTTAGGACAGGGCTATGGCTACACCTTC
CALGQGYGYTF
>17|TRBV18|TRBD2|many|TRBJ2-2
TGTGCCAGCTCCCTCACTAGCGTAGCAACGAACACCGGGGAGCTGTTTTTT
CASSLTSVATNTGELFF
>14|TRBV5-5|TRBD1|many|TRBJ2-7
TGTGCCAGCAACTTACAGGGGTTACCCTACGAGCAGTACTTC
CASNLQGLPYEQYF
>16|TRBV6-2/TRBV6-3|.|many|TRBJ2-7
TGTGCCAGCAGTGACCTCTACGGACAAAGCTCCTACGAGCAGTACTTC
CASSDLYGQSSYEQYF
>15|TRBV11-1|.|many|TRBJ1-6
TGTGCCAGCAGCAGGACGGCTAATTATAATTCACCCCTCCACTTT
CASSRTANYNSPLHF
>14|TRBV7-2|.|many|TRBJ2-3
TGTGCCAGCAGCTTATCGGATAGCACAGATACGCAGTATTTT
CASSLSDSTDTQYF
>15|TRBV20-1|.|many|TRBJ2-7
TGCAGTGCTAGAGCTACGGACGGATCCGCCTACGAGCAGTACTTC
CSARATDGSAYEQYF
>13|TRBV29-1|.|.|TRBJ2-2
TGCAGCGGCGGCCTAGGGGGAACTGGGGAGCTGTTTTTT
CSGGLGGTGELFF
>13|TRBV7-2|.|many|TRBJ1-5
TGTGCCAGCAGTGATCAGGGCGGCCTGGCCCAGCATTTT
CASSDQGGLAQHF
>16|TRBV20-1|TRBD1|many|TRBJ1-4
TGCAGTGCTAGAGTGCAGGGGGCTATCGAAAATGAAAAACTGTTTTTT
CSARVQGAIENEKLFF
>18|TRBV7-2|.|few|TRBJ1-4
TGTGCCAGCAGCTATCCTCCCCGGGGGTTCGCAACTAATGAAAAACTGTTTTTT
CASSYPPRGFATNEKLFF
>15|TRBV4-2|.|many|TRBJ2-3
TGTGCCAGCAGCGATCGTCTCCGGGAAACAGATACGCAGTATTTT
CASSDRLRETDTQYF
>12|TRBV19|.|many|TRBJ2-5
TGTGCCAGTATGGACCTTCTAGAGACCCAGTACTTC
CASMDLLETQYF
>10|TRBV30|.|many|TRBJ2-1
TGTGCCTGGAGCGGGGCCCGGGCGTTCTTC
CAWSGARAFF
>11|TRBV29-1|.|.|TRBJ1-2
TGCAGCGTTGAAAGGGGAGGTGGCTACACCTTC
CSVERGGGYTF
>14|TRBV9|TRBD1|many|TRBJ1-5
TGTGCCAGCAGCGACGGGACAGGGGACCAGCCCCAGCATTTT
CASSDGTGDQPQHF
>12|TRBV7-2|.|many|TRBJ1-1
TGTGCCAGCAGCTTATCTCGGGCTGAAGCTTTCTTT
CASSLSRAEAFF
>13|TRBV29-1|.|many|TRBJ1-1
TGCAGCGTTGAACACAGCCCGAACACTGAAGCTTTCTTT
CSVEHSPNTEAFF
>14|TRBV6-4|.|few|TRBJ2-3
TGTGCCAGCAGTGACTCCGGGGCGCGGAGTACGCAGTATTTT
CASSDSGARSTQYF
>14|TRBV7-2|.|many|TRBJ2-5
TGTGCCAGCAGCTCCTATCCGGGACCCGAGACCCAGTACTTC
CASSSYPGPETQYF
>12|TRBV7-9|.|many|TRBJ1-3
TGTGCCAGCAGCCTGACCGGAAACACCATATATTTT
CASSLTGNTIYF
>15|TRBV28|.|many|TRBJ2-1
TGTGCCAGCAGCCTTATACCGAGCTCCTACAATGAGCAGTTCTTC
CASSLIPSSYNEQFF